A single sample gave rise to the 28 T cell receptor beta chains below, sequenced in a study of long-term antiretroviral therapy in people with HIV (dated 2022 in TCRdb). The immunoSEQ hsTCRB v3.0 assay was used at survey level resolution to sequence the TRB variable region. This is the immuneACCESS table as TCRdb keeps it, with only in-frame sequences that have V and J called. A part of the clones is gone; compared with another copy, unresolved V genes explain less than half, and the rest is unexplained. This sample lists around 30,000 clones; 95% were detected once. Of the sample, around 7.4% is held by the ten largest clones. This sample comprised unsorted PBMCs, obtained 5.3 years after starting antiretroviral therapy. The receptors were sampled from a man under 40 with HIV.

The rearrangement links TRBV7-9 to TRBJ2-1; TRBD1 agrees at 7 bases. Germline V gives CDR1 SEHNR, CDR2 FQNEAQ (reference sequence). This CDR3 comprises 15 residues. V dropped 4 bases and J dropped 6; count of bases not matched to a gene: 9. The CDR3 is CASSSTGTMVNEQFF. In DNA form, the CDR3 reads TGTGCCAGCAGCTCGACAGGGACAATGGTCAATGAGCAGTTCTTC.

In DNA form, the CDR3 reads TGTGCCAGCAGTTTACAGGGAAATCAGCCCCAGCATTTT. Protein product: CASSLQGNQPQHF. The chain couples TRBV27 to TRBJ1-5, with a tentative D call TRBD1 (5 bases). This CDR3 region has 13 residues. Trimming stripped 2 bases from V and 4 bases from J, with 6 bases between. Germline loops: CDR1 MNHEY, CDR2 SMNVEV (reference sequence).

V is TRBV4-1 and J is TRBJ1-1, with D uncertain. This CDR3 is built from 16 residues. Trimming left V 6 bases short and J 5 bases short, with 22 bases between. From germline, CDR1 is MGHRA and CDR2 YSYEKL. The CDR3 sequence is CASRQPARGGRTEAFF. The CDR3 coding sequence is TGCGCCAGCAGGCAACCAGCAAGAGGAGGGCGGACTGAAGCTTTCTTT.

The CDR3 is CASTNTGNSNQPQHF. The CDR3 DNA reads TGTGCCAGCACCAACACGGGAAATAGCAATCAGCCCCAGCATTTT. This sequence joins TRBV2 and TRBJ1-5, with unresolved D. V gave up 7 bases and J gave up 0 bases, with 13 bases separating them. This CDR3 has 15 residues. The germline gives CDR1 SNHLY, CDR2 FYNNEI.

The V call is TRBV6-1, the J call TRBJ1-1; possible D gene TRBD1, 5 bases. CDR1 is MNHNS and CDR2 is SASEGT in the germline V gene. CDR3 size: 11 residues. V was trimmed by 8 bases and J by 10 bases, leaving 14 bases between them. CDR3 nucleotides: TGTGCCAGCGGGGCCGGGAGTGTAGCTTTCTTT. Its translation is CASGAGSVAFF.

V usage is TRBV2 and J usage is TRBJ1-2; D call uncertain. Between the trimmed V and J ends, which lost 4 bases and 7 bases, there was a span of 7 bases. Germline V gives CDR1 SNHLY, CDR2 FYNNEI. The CDR3 is 11 residues long. CDR3 protein: CASSVLGGYTF. The CDR3 DNA sequence: TGTGCCAGCAGTGTTCTGGGTGGCTACACCTTC.

V is TRBV11-2 and J is TRBJ2-3; D unclear. This CDR3 is built from 13 residues. V lost 2 bases, J lost 3 bases, and 6 bases lay in between. Germline V gene sequence: CDR1 SGHAT, CDR2 FQNNGV. The CDR3 region is CASSLQSTDTQYF. The CDR3 DNA follows: TGTGCCAGCAGCTTACAGTCGACAGATACGCAGTATTTT.

V and J are TRBV4-1 and TRBJ2-3; TRBD1 agrees at 7 bases. The CDR3 consists of 14 residues. Germline V gene data show CDR1 as MGHRA and CDR2 as YSYEKL. J lost 6 bases, V lost 4 bases, and 7 bases had no gene match. The CDR3 DNA sequence: TGCGCCAGCAGCCTAGGACAGGACGGGGATACGCAGTATTTT. Its translation is CASSLGQDGDTQYF.

This clone was observed a single time. The gene calls are TRBV6-5 and TRBJ1-4, with D unresolved. The CDR3 has 15 amino acids. CDR1 is MNHEY, CDR2 SVGAGI, per germline. Trimming cost V 2 bases and J 0 bases, with 7 bases left between them. CDR3 protein: CASSYTHATNEKLFF. CDR3 nucleotide sequence: TGTGCCAGCAGTTACACACATGCAACTAATGAAAAACTGTTTTTT.

This chain links TRBV2 with TRBJ1-4; D gene ambiguous. The CDR3 sequence is 11 residues long. Germline V lookup: CDR1 SNHLY, CDR2 FYNNEI. V was pared by 10 bases and J by 8 bases, with 11 bases between. DNA of the CDR3: TGTGCCATCCCGGTGGCAGAAAAACTGTTTTTT. The encoded protein is CAIPVAEKLFF. The full variable domain, with the rest looked up from reference TRBV2 and TRBJ1-4, is EPEVTQTPSHQVTQMGQEVILRCVPISNHLYFYWYRQILGQKVEFLVSFYNNEISEKSEIFDDQFSVERPDGSNFTLKIRSTKLEDSAMYFCAIPVAEKLFFGSGTQLSVL.

J is TRBJ2-5 and V is TRBV11-2; TRBD2 agrees at 12 bases. The CDR3 is 19 amino acids. Germline CDR1 is SGHAT and CDR2 is FQNNGV. J lost 5 bases, V lost 5 bases, and 18 bases had no gene match. CDR3 coding DNA: TGTGCCAGCAGCCCCCCGGGGGGGCTAGCGGGAGGGGGCGCGGAGACCCAGTACTTC. Its protein is CASSPPGGLAGGGAETQYF.

The rearrangement joins TRBV30 to TRBJ1-5; tentative D call: TRBD1 (5 bases). CDR1 is GTSNPN and CDR2 is SVGIG in the germline V gene (reference sequence). The CDR3 sequence is 13 residues long. The V gene lost 5 bases and the J gene lost 5 bases, with 13 bases spanning the gap. CDR3: CAWRQRGDQPQHF. The CDR3 DNA reads as TGTGCCTGGCGACAGCGGGGTGATCAGCCCCAGCATTTT.

The rearrangement uses TRBV28 and TRBJ1-2, with TRBD1 identical over 11 bases. CDR1 is MDHEN, CDR2 SYDVKM, per germline. V lost 4 bases to trimming and J lost 2 bases; unmatched junction nucleotides: 9. This CDR3 has 17 residues. The CDR3 DNA reads as TGTGCCAGCAGTTCCACCAGGGACAGGGGGGGGAACTATGGCTACACCTTC. This gives the protein CASSSTRDRGGNYGYTF.

The chain is built from TRBV4-2 and TRBJ1-2; unclear D gene. The V gene lost 1 base and the J gene lost 3 bases, with 12 bases spanning the gap. Germline V lookup: CDR1 LGHNA, CDR2 YNFKEQ. CDR3 length equals 15 residues. Here the CDR3 reads CASSQAPGVDYGYTF. The CDR3 DNA is TGTGCCAGCAGCCAAGCCCCCGGGGTGGACTATGGCTACACCTTC.

By share of the sample, this clone is medium-sized. V and J are TRBV19 and TRBJ1-2, with D uncertain. Germline V gives CDR1 LNHDA, CDR2 SQIVND (reference sequence). This CDR3 has 15 amino acids. V lost 7 bases and J lost 2, with 17 bases in between. CDR3 sequence (DNA): TGTGCCAGTATTCTGGAGGCAGATCAAAACTATGGCTACACCTTC. Translating gives CASILEADQNYGYTF.

V usage is TRBV19 and J usage is TRBJ1-2; 7 positions agree with TRBD1. The V gene end was trimmed by 5 bases and the J gene end by 2 bases; junction bases not matched to a gene: 5. The CDR3 covers 14 residues. Looked up from germline, CDR1 is LNHDA and CDR2 is SQIVND (reference sequence). CDR3 in amino acids: CASSQGQLNYGYTF. The CDR3 nucleotides are TGTGCCAGTAGTCAGGGACAGCTGAACTATGGCTACACCTTC.

The genes are TRBV5-1 and TRBJ2-1, with 10 bases identical to TRBD2. V trimming: 3 bases; J trimming: 3 bases; junction bases outside the gene matches: 3. Germline V gene lookup returns CDR1 SGHRS and CDR2 YFSETQ. The CDR3 spans 15 residues. CDR3 in DNA: TGCGCCAGCAGCTCTAGCGGGGGAAACTACAATGAGCAGTTCTTC. This sequence encodes CASSSSGGNYNEQFF.

The V call is TRBV11-2, the J call TRBJ2-5, with D perhaps assigned TRBD1 or TRBD2 (6 bases each). The V gene lost 2 bases and the J gene lost 5 bases, with 18 bases spanning the gap. CDR3 size: 16 residues. The germline gives CDR1 SGHAT, CDR2 FQNNGV. The CDR3 sequence: CASSLRGAAIGETQYF. In DNA form, the CDR3 reads TGTGCCAGCAGCTTAAGGGGGGCGGCAATCGGGGAGACCCAGTACTTC.

The CDR3 DNA reads as TGTGCCAGCTCGCCGGGACCGACAATCAATTCACCCCTCCACTTT. Translating it yields CASSPGPTINSPLHF. The chain links TRBV18 to TRBJ1-6; a possible D gene is TRBD1 (5 bases). Germline-derived CDR1 and CDR2 are KGHSH and LQKENI. The V end lost 6 bases, the J end lost 7 bases, and 16 bases lay between the germline ends. This CDR3 spans 15 amino acids.

The chain's CDR3 is CASSLGWGQGNTGELFF. The CDR3 nucleotides are TGTGCCAGCAGCTTAGGTTGGGGACAGGGGAACACCGGGGAGCTGTTTTTT. The V and J genes are TRBV7-8 and TRBJ2-2, with TRBD1 identical over 9 bases. Germline CDR1 is SGHVS and CDR2 is FQNEAQ. J lost 1 base, V lost 1 base, and 4 bases had no gene match. The CDR3 spans 17 residues.

The V and J genes are TRBV7-2 and TRBJ1-5, with 10 positions matching TRBD1. J lost 6 bases, V lost 1 base, and 6 bases had no gene match. CDR1 and CDR2 from the germline V gene are SGHTA and FQGNSA. The CDR3 totals 16 residues. The CDR3 is CASSLGQGALGQPQHF. DNA for the CDR3: TGTGCCAGCAGCTTAGGACAGGGGGCGTTGGGTCAGCCCCAGCATTTT.

The chain employs TRBV6-5 and TRBJ1-5; D ambiguous. Per the germline V gene, CDR1 is MNHEY and CDR2 is SVGAGI. V lost 7 bases and J lost 0, with 10 bases in between. CDR3 size: 14 residues. CDR3 nucleotide sequence: TGTGCCAGCACCGAGGAGCATAGCAATCAGCCCCAGCATTTT. It yields the protein CASTEEHSNQPQHF.

The rearrangement joins TRBV7-8 to TRBJ2-7; 7 nucleotides line up with TRBD1. The ends lost 5 bases at V and 0 bases at J; junction bases unmatched: 7. CDR3 size: 15 residues. Germline V gives CDR1 SGHVS, CDR2 FQNEAQ. The CDR3 is CASSVRDSPSYEQYF. The CDR3, as DNA: TGTGCCAGCAGCGTCCGGGACAGCCCCTCCTACGAGCAGTACTTC.

The chain employs TRBV27 and TRBJ1-4; D ambiguous. V dropped 6 bases and J dropped 5 bases, with 13 bases sitting between them. Germline loops: CDR1 MNHEY, CDR2 SMNVEV (reference sequence). This CDR3 region has 14 residues. CDR3: CASRPLGGNEKLFF. CDR3 bases: TGTGCCAGCAGGCCTCTAGGAGGGAATGAAAAACTGTTTTTT. Combining the CDR3 with reference TRBV27 and TRBJ1-4 gives the whole variable domain EAQVTQNPRYLITVTGKKLTVTCSQNMNHEYMSWYRQDPGLGLRQIYYSMNVEVTDKGDVPEGYKVSRKEKRNFPLILESPSPNQTSLYFCASRPLGGNEKLFFGSGTQLSVL.

The chain combines TRBV10-3 with TRBJ2-2; D not certain. The CDR3 contains 15 residues. Germline-derived CDR1 and CDR2 are ENHRY and SYGVKD. V lost 8 bases and J lost 0, with 13 bases in between. The CDR3 bases are TGTGCCATCTCACCCAGAGGCGCGAACACCGGGGAGCTGTTTTTT. Translation: CAISPRGANTGELFF.

The chain recombines TRBV11-1 with TRBJ2-3, with TRBD2 matching 8 bases. This CDR3 has 15 amino acids. The V gene's germline CDR1 is SGHAT and CDR2 FQDESV (reference sequence). After removal of 2 bases from V and 3 bases from J, the junction contained 4 bases not matched to a gene. Here the CDR3 reads CASSLRLAGTDTQYF. CDR3 sequence (DNA): TGTGCCAGCAGCTTAAGGTTAGCGGGGACAGATACGCAGTATTTT. The full variable domain, its missing parts supplied by reference TRBV11-1 and TRBJ2-3, is EAEVAQSPRYKITEKSQAVAFWCDPISGHATLYWYRQILGQGPELLVQFQDESVVDDSQLPKDRFSAERLKGVDSTLKIQPAELGDSAMYLCASSLRLAGTDTQYFGPGTRLTVL.

This clone was detected once. V is TRBV6-6 and J is TRBJ2-5; the D gene is possibly TRBD1 (6 bases). The CDR3 length is 15 residues. Trimming cost V 6 bases and J 4 bases, with 18 bases left between them. Germline CDR1 MNHNY, CDR2 SVGAGI (reference sequence). CDR3 sequence: CASRYGTSRGETQYF. Here the CDR3 DNA reads TGTGCCAGCAGATACGGGACATCGCGTGGAGAGACCCAGTACTTC.

This chain links TRBV7-9 with TRBJ2-7; D possibly uses TRBD1 or TRBD2 (6 bases each). The CDR3 has 15 residues. V was clipped by 4 bases and J by 2 bases, with 15 bases between them. From germline, CDR1 is SEHNR and CDR2 FQNEAQ (reference sequence). The CDR3 DNA follows: TGTGCCAGCAGCTCTAGCGACAGGAACCCCTACGAGCAGTACTTC. Translated, it gives CASSSSDRNPYEQYF.